This TCR beta chain was recorded in a study of a mutant IDH1 vaccine in newly diagnosed glioma. As for the study in general: Vaccines began 4-6 weeks after radiotherapy alone, or with temozolomide cycles. Pretreatment consisted of radiotherapy, temozolomide, or both, with most receiving both. Averaging roughly 40 years of age, treated patients were about 62% male and about 38% female. Overall study findings and caveats: Among patients, 80% to 95% showed immune responses induced by the vaccine.

The protocol was immunoSEQ multiplex PCR, while the TCRdb copy is restricted to in-frame clones and leaves out a portion. The profile covers approximately 30,000 clones, with about four fifths appearing a single time and under 20% taken by the ten largest. Indicated time point: week 23, last vaccination. Doses consisted of 300 ug of mutant IDH1 20-mer peptide each, paired with topical imiquimod. CDR1 and CDR2 (germline): SGHTS, YDEGEE. Between the trimmed V and J ends, which lost 2 bases and 6 bases, there was a span of 11 bases. The CDR3 is 13 residues long. A word on this clone: Its antigen is still unknown.

The specimen was PBMCs, collected from a glioma patient whose treatment included an IDH1 peptide vaccine. This TCR came from a woman younger than 45 with glioma. The V gene is TRBV5-8, the J gene TRBJ1-1, with D tentatively TRBD1 (5 bases). The CDR3 region is CASSFGQGAEAFF. CDR3 bases: TGTGCCAGCAGCTTTGGGCAGGGTGCTGAAGCTTTCTTT.